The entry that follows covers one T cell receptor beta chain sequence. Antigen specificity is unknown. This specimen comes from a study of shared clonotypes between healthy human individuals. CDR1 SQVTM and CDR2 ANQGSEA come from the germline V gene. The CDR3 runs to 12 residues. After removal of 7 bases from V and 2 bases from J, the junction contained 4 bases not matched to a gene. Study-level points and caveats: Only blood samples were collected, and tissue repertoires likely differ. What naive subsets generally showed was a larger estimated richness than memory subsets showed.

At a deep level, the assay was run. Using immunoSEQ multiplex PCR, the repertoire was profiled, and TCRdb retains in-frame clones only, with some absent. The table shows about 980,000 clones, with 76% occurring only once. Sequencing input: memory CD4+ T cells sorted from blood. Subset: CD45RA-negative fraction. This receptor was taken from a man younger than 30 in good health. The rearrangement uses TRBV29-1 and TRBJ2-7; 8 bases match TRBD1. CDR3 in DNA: TGCAGCGCAAGGACAGGGACCTACGAGCAGTACTTC. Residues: CSARTGTYEQYF.